These 26 T cell receptor beta chains originate from one sample sequenced in a study of cytotoxic CD8 clonotypes in ibrutinib-treated CLL (dated by TCRdb to the early 2020s). The time point label, read with the paper, signifies: around 25 months on ibrutinib. Receptor libraries were prepared by the immunoSEQ multiplex PCR assay. Imported from immuneACCESS, the table was reduced by TCRdb to in-frame sequences with V and J called. These copies leave out some clones; in studies compared against another copy, an unresolved V gene accounts for under half, and the cause of the remainder is not known. The sample table shows around 250,000 clones, and under 75% are seen once. The ten largest clones take up roughly 15% of the sample. The sample consisted of PBMCs, taken after 24 months of ibrutinib treatment. All receptors come from a human donor with chronic lymphocytic leukemia.

The chain joins TRBV2 to TRBJ2-3, with D maybe TRBD1 (5 bases). V dropped 4 bases and J dropped 1 base, with 9 bases sitting between them. Per germline, CDR1 SNHLY and CDR2 FYNNEI. The CDR3 sequence is 14 residues long. The chain's CDR3 is CASSVMTGTDTQYF. CDR3 DNA sequence: TGTGCCAGCAGTGTTATGACAGGCACAGATACGCAGTATTTT.

This clone has only a few counts. This sequence joins TRBV19 and TRBJ1-2; D unclear. Germline CDR1 and CDR2: LNHDA and SQIVND (reference sequence). The CDR3 contains 13 residues. The V gene lost 5 bases and the J gene lost 8 bases, with 15 bases spanning the gap. CDR3 nucleotide sequence: TGTGCCAGTAGTCGACCAGGACGCGGAGGCTACACCTTC. It codes for CASSRPGRGGYTF. Based on the CDR3 plus reference TRBV19 and TRBJ1-2, the full variable domain is DGGITQSPKYLFRKEGQNVTLSCEQNLNHDAMYWYRQDPGQGLRLIYYSQIVNDFQKGDIAEGYSVSREKKESFPLTVTSAQKNPTAFYLCASSRPGRGGYTFGSGTRLTVV.

About this clone itself: This CDR3 is also generated by other DNA sequences in the sample. This rearrangement joins TRBV29-1 to TRBJ1-5; no firm D call. Germline values: CDR1 SQVTM, CDR2 ANQGSEA. V was shortened by 2 bases and J by 4 bases, with 9 bases between the two germline ends. The CDR3 sequence is 13 residues long. CDR3 bases: TGCAGCGTTGAAACGGGCGGGAATCAGCCCCAGCATTTT. Its protein is CSVETGGNQPQHF.

Here the CDR3 DNA reads TGCGCCAGCAGCTTGGCCGGGACAGGGATAGATACGCAGTATTTT. Translating it yields CASSLAGTGIDTQYF. The rearrangement links TRBV5-1 to TRBJ2-3, with TRBD1 identical over 9 bases. The J segment lost 5 bases and the V segment lost 0 bases, leaving 4 bases of the junction unmatched. The CDR3 has 15 residues. The V gene's germline CDR1 is SGHRS and CDR2 YFSETQ.

The V and J genes are TRBV4-2 and TRBJ1-5; D is perhaps TRBD1 (6 bases). There are 15 residues in the CDR3. Trimming left V 3 bases short and J 1 base short, with 10 bases between. Germline lookup yields CDR1 LGHNA and CDR2 YNFKEQ. CDR3 nucleotide sequence: TGTGCCAGCAGCCAGGAGGGGGGAAGCAATCAGCCCCAGCATTTT. The encoded protein is CASSQEGGSNQPQHF.

This clone was observed a single time. This chain joins TRBV11-2 and TRBJ1-2, with unresolved D. V lost 5 bases and J lost 4, with 11 bases in between. The V gene's germline CDR1 is SGHAT and CDR2 FQNNGV. CDR3 length equals 13 residues. The CDR3 loop is CASSPARIYGYTF. In DNA form, the CDR3 reads TGTGCCAGCAGCCCCGCCCGGATCTATGGCTACACCTTC.

This rearrangement joins TRBV27 to TRBJ2-7; TRBD2 matches at 12 bases. Per the germline V gene, CDR1 is MNHEY and CDR2 is SMNVEV (reference sequence). V lost 3 bases and J lost 2; bases outside the gene matches: 2. The CDR3 is 15 amino acids. CDR3 amino acids: CASSFGLAGTYEQYF. CDR3 coding DNA: TGTGCCAGCAGTTTCGGACTAGCGGGAACCTACGAGCAGTACTTC.

This clone was found once. The chain links TRBV27 to TRBJ2-7; 8 bases map to TRBD2. V dropped 0 bases and J dropped 3; count of bases not matched to a gene: 4. The CDR3 totals 15 residues. Germline lookup yields CDR1 MNHEY and CDR2 SMNVEV (reference sequence). In DNA, the CDR3 is TGTGCCAGCAGTTTATCGGTAGCGGGGTACTACGAGCAGTACTTC. Protein: CASSLSVAGYYEQYF.

The genes are TRBV2 and TRBJ2-7; TRBD1 aligns across 10 bases. Trimming at V came to 6 bases and at J to 4 bases, leaving 6 bases not matched to a gene. CDR3 size: 14 residues. Germline V CDR1 and CDR2: SNHLY, FYNNEI. CDR3: CASRKDRGQYEQYF. The CDR3 DNA reads TGTGCCAGCAGAAAAGACAGGGGGCAGTACGAGCAGTACTTC.

The table lists this clone with a count of one. The chain carries TRBV7-3 and TRBJ2-7; TRBD1 or TRBD2 may be the D gene (6 bases each). Trimming stripped 5 bases from V and 2 bases from J, with 16 bases between. CDR1 and CDR2 (germline): SGHTA, FQGTGA. The CDR3 is 15 residues long. The CDR3 sequence is CASSRGPGEPYEQYF. The CDR3 nucleotides are TGTGCCAGCAGCCGGGGGCCAGGGGAGCCCTACGAGCAGTACTTC. Full variable domain (outside the CDR3, taken from reference TRBV7-3 and TRBJ2-7): GAGVSQTPSNKVTEKGKYVELRCDPISGHTALYWYRQSLGQGPEFLIYFQGTGAADDSGLPNDRFFAVRPEGSVSTLKIQRTERGDSAVYLCASSRGPGEPYEQYFGPGTRLTVT.

There are many counts of this clone. V usage is TRBV18 and J usage is TRBJ1-1; D remains ambiguous. CDR3 size: 12 residues. Trimming cost V 6 bases and J 6 bases, with 11 bases left between them. Germline assignment: CDR1 KGHSH and CDR2 LQKENI. The CDR3 reads CASSPSLAEAFF. The CDR3 DNA sequence: TGTGCCAGCTCCCCCTCGCTTGCTGAAGCTTTCTTT.

The chain is built from TRBV28 and TRBJ2-1; unclear D gene. Trimming removed 3 bases at V and 0 bases at J, with 12 bases between. The CDR3 length is 16 residues. Germline values: CDR1 MDHEN, CDR2 SYDVKM. The CDR3 here is CASSFFSVSSYNEQFF. DNA of the CDR3: TGTGCCAGCAGTTTTTTCAGTGTGAGCTCCTACAATGAGCAGTTCTTC.

CDR3 nucleotides: TGCGCCAGCAGCCAAGATTGGGGACAGGGGGCCTGGTACACTGAAGCTTTCTTT. Encoded protein: CASSQDWGQGAWYTEAFF. The chain carries TRBV4-1 and TRBJ1-1; TRBD1 matches at 12 bases. Trimming at V came to 0 bases and at J to 3 bases, leaving 8 bases not matched to a gene. The CDR3 runs 18 residues. Germline V gene data show CDR1 as MGHRA and CDR2 as YSYEKL.

In this sample, this clone turned up once. The chain links TRBV19 to TRBJ2-3; 10 bases agree with TRBD1. CDR3 size: 14 residues. Germline CDR1 reads LNHDA; CDR2 reads SQIVND (reference sequence). The V gene end was trimmed by 4 bases and the J gene end by 4 bases; junction bases not matched to a gene: 2. CDR3 DNA sequence: TGTGCCAGTAGTACCGGGACAGGGGCAGATACGCAGTATTTT. It specifies CASSTGTGADTQYF.

This chain joins TRBV6-1 and TRBJ2-7; D gene uncertain. Germline CDR1 is MNHNS and CDR2 is SASEGT. Between the trimmed V and J ends, which lost 3 bases and 5 bases, there was a span of 17 bases. The CDR3 length is 15 residues. The CDR3 DNA sequence: TGTGCCAGCAGTGATCGAAGGAGTTCGATCGACGAGCAGTACTTC. It encodes CASSDRRSSIDEQYF.

The chain links TRBV28 to TRBJ1-2, with a tentative D call TRBD1 (6 bases). V was clipped by 5 bases and J by 2 bases, with 12 bases between them. The length of the CDR3 is 14 residues. Germline CDR1 MDHEN, CDR2 SYDVKM. CDR3 region: CASSQDSRNYGYTF. The CDR3 DNA reads as TGTGCCAGCAGTCAGGACAGCCGCAACTATGGCTACACCTTC.

The rearrangement joins TRBV7-2 to TRBJ2-1, with 9 bases identical to TRBD1. This CDR3 is 14 amino acids long. With V trimmed by 8 bases and J by 2 bases, 4 bases remained unmatched. In germline, CDR1 is SGHTA, CDR2 FQGNSA. This CDR3 is CASGRTGAYNEQFF. CDR3 nucleotides: TGTGCCAGCGGCAGGACAGGGGCCTACAATGAGCAGTTCTTC.

This clone showed up just a few times. The rearrangement links TRBV30 to TRBJ1-1; D remains ambiguous. The V and J ends lost 2 bases and 6 bases respectively, with 4 bases between them. This CDR3 comprises 10 residues. CDR1 is GTSNPN, CDR2 SVGIG, per germline (reference sequence). CDR3 sequence (DNA): TGTGCCTGGAGTAGCTCTGAAGCTTTCTTT. Encoded protein: CAWSSSEAFF.

The chain recombines TRBV20-1 with TRBJ1-3; TRBD1 aligns across 7 bases. CDR1 is DFQATT, CDR2 SNEGSKA, per germline (reference sequence). J was trimmed by 13 bases and V by 6 bases; bases with no gene match: 9. The CDR3 totals 11 residues. The CDR3 sequence is CSASRTGNIYF. Written as DNA, the CDR3 is TGCAGTGCCTCCCGGACAGGCAATATATATTTT.

The rearrangement joins TRBV29-1 to TRBJ2-3; 14 positions match TRBD2. Germline CDR1 is SQVTM and CDR2 is ANQGSEA. This CDR3 contains 17 residues. Germline trimming cut 7 bases from V and 0 bases from J; bases unmatched to any gene: 9. The CDR3 region is CSGSGLAGAPSTDTQYF. CDR3 DNA: TGCAGCGGATCGGGACTAGCGGGAGCGCCTAGCACAGATACGCAGTATTTT.

The rearrangement links TRBV5-1 to TRBJ2-2, with TRBD2 identical over 11 bases. From germline, CDR1 is SGHRS and CDR2 YFSETQ. V shed 0 bases and J 3 bases; nucleotides not matched to a gene: 7. The CDR3 spans 18 residues. The CDR3 DNA is TGCGCCAGCAGCTTGGAACAACGGACTAGCGGGCACACCGGGGAGCTGTTTTTT. It is translated as CASSLEQRTSGHTGELFF.

The gene calls are TRBV5-1 and TRBJ2-3; 9 bases agree with TRBD1. The V gene's germline CDR1 is SGHRS and CDR2 YFSETQ. V shed 3 bases, J shed 6 bases, and the junction held 11 bases outside the gene matches. The CDR3 loop spans 16 amino acids. The CDR3 reads CASSSRTGVGRDTQYF. The CDR3, as DNA: TGCGCCAGCAGCTCAAGGACAGGGGTAGGACGGGATACGCAGTATTTT.

This sequence joins TRBV5-1 and TRBJ2-5; 7 bases map to TRBD1. The CDR3 spans 15 residues. Germline loops: CDR1 SGHRS, CDR2 YFSETQ. Unmatched junction bases numbered 4, after V lost 0 bases and J lost 2 bases. In DNA, the CDR3 is TGCGCCAGCAGCTTGGGCAGGGGGTATCAAGAGACCCAGTACTTC. It yields the protein CASSLGRGYQETQYF.

CDR3 sequence reads: CASSLNTDTQYF. CDR3 DNA: TGTGCCAGCAGCCTTAACACAGATACGCAGTATTTT. The V and J genes are TRBV14 and TRBJ2-3; no clear D. The CDR3 is 12 amino acids. The V gene lost 4 bases and the J gene lost 2 bases, with 4 bases spanning the gap. Germline CDR1 reads SGHDN; CDR2 reads FVKESK. The full variable domain, its missing parts supplied by reference TRBV14 and TRBJ2-3, is EAGVTQFPSHSVIEKGQTVTLRCDPISGHDNLYWYRRVMGKEIKFLLHFVKESKQDESGMPNNRFLAERTGGTYSTLKVQPAELEDSGVYFCASSLNTDTQYFGPGTRLTVL.

V and J are TRBV11-2 and TRBJ1-1, with 9 positions matching TRBD1. Unmatched junction bases numbered 6, after V lost 6 bases and J lost 4 bases. Germline lookup yields CDR1 SGHAT and CDR2 FQNNGV. This CDR3 contains 14 residues. CDR3 region: CASSPGTGTTEAFF. CDR3 sequence (DNA): TGTGCCAGCAGTCCCGGGACAGGGACCACTGAAGCTTTCTTT.

This clone was counted a single time. The chain couples TRBV7-9 to TRBJ1-5; D is ambiguous. Between the trimmed V and J ends, which lost 3 bases and 5 bases, there was a span of 11 bases. The germline V gene has CDR1 SEHNR and CDR2 FQNEAQ (reference sequence). This CDR3 region has 14 residues. CDR3 residues: CASSFGEEHQPQHF. The CDR3 DNA reads as TGTGCCAGCAGCTTCGGTGAGGAGCATCAGCCCCAGCATTTT.